This TCR beta chain is from a study of blood T cell repertoires in COVID-19. Study summary: PBMCs, B-cell-depleted T cells, or T cells were the source of the cDNA or gDNA that made up the material.

The CDR3 length is 20 residues. Looked up from germline, CDR1 is SNHLY and CDR2 is FYNNEI. J gave up 4 bases and V 2 bases, and 17 bases lay outside the gene matches. In the authors' workflow: Amplifying reference gene primers gave estimates of nucleated cell counts. Assay: immunoSEQ multiplex PCR; the TCRdb copy retains only in-frame clones and omits some. V, J and clone size reflect that table, while D and trimming were determined from the DNA. The sample includes 98,000 or so clones, around 90% of them seen just once. Seattle patient enrollment occurred during active infection, with longitudinal follow-up thereafter.

Sequencing was done on a sample of peripheral blood. V gene TRBV2 combines with J gene TRBJ1-5, with TRBD1 identical over 10 bases. The source is a man aged 60 to 75 with COVID-19, enrolled during active disease. The CDR3 bases are TGTGCCAGCAGTGAAAATTTCGGGACAGGGGATTCTTACAGAAATCAGCCCCAGCATTTT. Its translation: CASSENFGTGDSYRNQPQHF.